This entry describes one TCR beta chain. This entry comes from a study of T cell clones after liver transplantation. Study as a whole: Post-transplant blood was tracked for graft-donor-reactive T cell clones identified in a pre-transplant mixed lymphocyte reaction. Patients counted as tolerant after at least one year off all immunosuppression, enzymes not exceeding twice normal.

Germline V gene lookup returns CDR1 MDHEN and CDR2 SYDVKM. This CDR3 comprises 15 residues. Trimming took off 8 bases at V and 7 bases at J, with 24 bases between the two ends. Assay: immunoSEQ multiplex PCR; the TCRdb copy retains only in-frame clones and omits some. The sample yields about 120,000 clones, 90% seen once. The gene calls are TRBV28 and TRBJ2-7; weak D call: TRBD1 (5 bases). This receptor was identified in a human patient who received a liver transplant. A share of the T cells may be of graft donor origin. The sample in question was CD4+ T cells from blood, obtained 12 months after liver transplant. CDR3 in DNA: TGTGCCAGCCTCCCCTTGACCGGGCTCCCAGGGGAGCAGTACTTC. It specifies CASLPLTGLPGEQYF.